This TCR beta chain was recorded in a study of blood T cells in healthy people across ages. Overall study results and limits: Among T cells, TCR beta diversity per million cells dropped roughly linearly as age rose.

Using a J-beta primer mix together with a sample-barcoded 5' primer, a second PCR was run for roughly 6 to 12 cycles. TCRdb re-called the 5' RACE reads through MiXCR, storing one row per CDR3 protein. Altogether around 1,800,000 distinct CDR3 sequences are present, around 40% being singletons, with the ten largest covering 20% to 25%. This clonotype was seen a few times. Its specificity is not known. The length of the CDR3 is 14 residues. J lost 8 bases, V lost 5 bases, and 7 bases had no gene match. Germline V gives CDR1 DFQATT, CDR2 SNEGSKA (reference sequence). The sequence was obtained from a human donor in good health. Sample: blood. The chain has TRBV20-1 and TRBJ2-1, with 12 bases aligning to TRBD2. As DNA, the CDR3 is TGCAGTGCTCCTAGCGGGGGGGCCACGGATGAGCAGTTCTTC. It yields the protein CSAPSGGATDEQFF.